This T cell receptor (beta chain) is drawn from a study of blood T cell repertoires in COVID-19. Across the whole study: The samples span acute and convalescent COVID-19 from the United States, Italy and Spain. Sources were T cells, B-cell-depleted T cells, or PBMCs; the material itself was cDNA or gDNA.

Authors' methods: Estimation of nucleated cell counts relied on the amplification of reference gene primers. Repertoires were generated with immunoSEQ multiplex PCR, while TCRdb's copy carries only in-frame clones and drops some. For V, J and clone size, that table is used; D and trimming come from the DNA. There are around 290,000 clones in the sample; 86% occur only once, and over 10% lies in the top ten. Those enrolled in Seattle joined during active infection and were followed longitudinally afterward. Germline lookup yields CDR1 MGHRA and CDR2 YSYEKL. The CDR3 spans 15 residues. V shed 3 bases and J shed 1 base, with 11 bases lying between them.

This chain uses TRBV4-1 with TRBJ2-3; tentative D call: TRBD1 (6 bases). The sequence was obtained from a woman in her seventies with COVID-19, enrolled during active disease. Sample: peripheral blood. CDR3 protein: CASSQVGARTDTQYF. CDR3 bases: TGCGCCAGCAGCCAGGTGGGGGCCCGCACAGATACGCAGTATTTT.